This T cell receptor (beta chain) stems from a study of T cells after yellow fever vaccination. V shed 0 bases and J shed 3 bases, with 9 bases lying between them. This CDR3 has 14 residues. CDR1 and CDR2 (germline): SGHTA, FQGNSA. Production of TCR cDNA was by 5'RACE template switching, which also added a universal primer site and UMIs. TCRdb reprocessed the 5' RACE reads with MiXCR, giving one entry per CDR3 protein. The sample lists about 350,000 distinct CDR3 sequences, 7% to 9% occurring once. This chain uses TRBV7-2 with TRBJ2-7; D remains unclear. The TCR comes from a man in his late teens or twenties who received the YFV17D yellow fever vaccine. Sequenced here: PBMCs, sampled approximately 47 days after the first yellow fever vaccination. The CDR3 protein is CASSLADGYYEQYF. CDR3 sequence (DNA): TGTGCCAGCAGCTTAGCGGACGGCTACTACGAGCAGTACTTC.